This paragraph reports one T cell receptor (beta chain). As yet, its antigen is unknown. The sample originates from a study of PD-1 blockade in classical Hodgkin lymphoma. Study summary: It was nivolumab at 3 mg/kg, given intravenously every 2 weeks, that patients received.

Profiled with immunoSEQ multiplex PCR; TCRdb holds only in-frame clones, not every one. The profile covers 40,000 to 45,000 clones, with 78% appearing a single time and roughly 12% taken by the ten largest. The patients all showed relapse after autologous stem cell transplantation, while their brentuximab vedotin exposure varied. Study observations and caveats: Some patients started nivolumab under 1 year after ASCT, and they were excluded. The repertoire differences lack a defined cause, possibly disease activity or prior therapy.

Germline assignment: CDR1 LNHDA and CDR2 SQIVND (reference sequence). V was pared by 6 bases and J by 4 bases, with 19 bases between. CDR3 size: 15 residues. The input for sequencing was peripheral blood mononuclear cells (PBMCs), taken at baseline. The sequence came from a human donor with classical Hodgkin lymphoma. This rearrangement joins TRBV19 to TRBJ2-7; perhaps D is TRBD1 or TRBD2 (6 bases each). CDR3: CASSITGRPPYEQYF. The CDR3 nucleotides read TGTGCCAGTAGCATCACAGGGAGGCCCCCTTACGAGCAGTACTTC.